This entry concerns a single T cell receptor (beta chain). There are 14 residues in the CDR3. CDR1 is SGHNT and CDR2 is YYREEE in the germline V gene (reference sequence). J lost 4 bases, V lost 2 bases, and 3 bases had no gene match. This sample was taken from a study of blood T cell repertoires in COVID-19. About the study: Acute-phase and convalescent COVID-19 samples originated in the United States, Italy and Spain. Sources were T cells, B-cell-depleted T cells, or PBMCs; the material itself was cDNA or gDNA.

Per the original data handling: Reference gene primer amplification yielded estimated nucleated cell counts. Using immunoSEQ multiplex PCR, the repertoire was profiled, and TCRdb retains in-frame clones only, with some absent. That table furnishes V, J and clone size, whereas the DNA furnished D and trimming. The sample consists of fewer than 300,000 clones, 82% of them appearing once. The sequencing input was peripheral blood. The clonotype comes from a woman aged 18-35 years with acute or convalescent COVID-19. The chain recombines TRBV5-4 with TRBJ2-7, with 10 bases aligning to TRBD2. The CDR3 protein is CASSFASGSYEQYF. CDR3 DNA sequence: TGTGCCAGCAGCTTCGCTAGCGGGAGTTACGAGCAGTACTTC.